This T cell receptor (beta chain) came from a study of cytomegalovirus exposure and HLA in healthy donors. Participants comprised healthy donors of bone marrow. CDR3 length equals 16 residues. The V gene end was trimmed by 7 bases and the J gene end by 6 bases; junction bases not matched to a gene: 12. Germline lookup yields CDR1 MGHRA and CDR2 YSYEKL. This PCR relied on a set of 60 Vbeta primers and 13 Jbeta primers. The repertoire was sequenced with immunoSEQ multiplex PCR; TCRdb's copy has only in-frame clones and lacks some. Seen here are 55,000 to 70,000 clones, around 81% observed once, and the top ten hold roughly 5.6%.

This chain connects TRBV4-1 to TRBJ2-2; 9 bases line up with TRBD2. The TCR was taken from a male donor in good health and CMV-seronegative. The specimen was PBMCs. The CDR3 nucleotides are TGCGCCAGCACCAGAAGGGGCGGGGGGGACCCCGGGGAGCTGTTTTTT. This encodes CASTRRGGGDPGELFF.